This passage covers 14 T cell receptor beta chains from one sample sequenced in a study of cytomegalovirus exposure and HLA in healthy donors. The PCR ran on 60 Vbeta and 13 Jbeta primers. Repertoires were generated with immunoSEQ multiplex PCR, while TCRdb's copy carries only in-frame clones and drops some. The data contain roughly 97,000 clones, around 81% of them singletons. The specimen was PBMCs. Source of these receptors: a man between 35 and 55 years old in good health and CMV-seropositive.

This chain uses TRBV28 with TRBJ1-2; D remains ambiguous. This CDR3 is built from 14 residues. Trimming shortened V by 3 bases and J by 8 bases, and 16 bases separated the two germline ends. CDR1 is MDHEN, CDR2 SYDVKM, per germline. In DNA form, the CDR3 reads TGTGCCAGCAGTTTCGGTTCAGGCTCAAGCGGCTACACCTTC. Its protein is CASSFGSGSSGYTF.

The genes are TRBV5-1 and TRBJ2-2; 7 nucleotides align to TRBD2. The CDR3 length is 15 residues. V trimming: 3 bases; J trimming: 6 bases; junction bases outside the gene matches: 8. Per the germline V gene, CDR1 is SGHRS and CDR2 is YFSETQ. The DNA for the CDR3 is TGCGCCAGCAGCTGGATGGGGGAGGGCCCCGGGGAGCTGTTTTTT. It is translated as CASSWMGEGPGELFF.

On this clone: Other nucleotide sequences from this sample produce the same CDR3. V gene TRBV2 combines with J gene TRBJ1-1, with a tentative D call TRBD1 (6 bases). This CDR3 comprises 13 residues. CDR1 and CDR2 (germline): SNHLY, FYNNEI. V lost 4 bases, J lost 4 bases, and 10 bases lay in between. Here the CDR3 DNA reads TGTGCCAGCAGTGCAGGGGCGGGCACTGAAGCTTTCTTT. Residues: CASSAGAGTEAFF.

This chain links TRBV11-2 with TRBJ2-6; 9 bases are a match to TRBD1. There are 17 residues in the CDR3. In germline, CDR1 is SGHAT, CDR2 FQNNGV. Trimming removed 1 base from V and 4 bases from J; junction bases left unmatched: 5. The DNA for the CDR3 is TGTGCCAGCAGCTTAGGACAGGGGGTTTTCGGGGCCAACGTCCTGACTTTC. Protein sequence: CASSLGQGVFGANVLTF.

The chain is built from TRBV7-9 and TRBJ1-5, with D perhaps matching TRBD1 (6 bases). Trimming removed 5 bases from V and 4 bases from J, with 12 bases in between. The CDR3 has 14 residues. The germline gives CDR1 SEHNR, CDR2 FQNEAQ (reference sequence). CDR3 bases: TGTGCCAGCAGCGAGGGGGTGCCAAATCAGCCCCAGCATTTT. Its translation: CASSEGVPNQPQHF.

The chain combines TRBV5-1 with TRBJ1-1, with D tentatively TRBD1 (5 bases). CDR1 and CDR2 from the germline V gene are SGHRS and YFSETQ. Between the trimmed V and J ends, which lost 0 bases and 1 base, there was a span of 10 bases. This CDR3 is 15 amino acids long. This chain's CDR3 is CASSLAVGGNTEAFF. The CDR3 region has the DNA TGCGCCAGCAGCTTGGCCGTCGGGGGGAACACTGAAGCTTTCTTT.

For the CDR3, the DNA is TGTGCCAGCAGTGAGAGGGCGGTGACGAACACCGGGGAGCTGTTTTTT. Protein sequence: CASSERAVTNTGELFF. The chain employs TRBV6-1 and TRBJ2-2, with D maybe TRBD2 (5 bases). V was cut by 3 bases and J by 0 bases, with 11 bases left in between. This CDR3 has 16 amino acids. The germline gives CDR1 MNHNS, CDR2 SASEGT.

This clone has a single count. The same CDR3 arises from other DNA sequences in this sample as well. V and J are TRBV27 and TRBJ1-1, with D tentatively TRBD1 (5 bases). This CDR3 is built from 14 residues. Germline V gene lookup returns CDR1 MNHEY and CDR2 SMNVEV (reference sequence). Trimming took off 2 bases at V and 0 bases at J, with 7 bases between the two ends. CDR3 amino acids: CASSLRGLNTEAFF. In nucleotides, the CDR3 is TGTGCCAGCAGTTTAAGGGGTCTGAACACTGAAGCTTTCTTT.

The chain recombines TRBV6-6 with TRBJ1-1, with D perhaps TRBD1 (6 bases). V was trimmed by 6 bases and J by 0 bases, leaving 14 bases between them. This CDR3 region has 15 residues. Germline CDR1 reads MNHNY; CDR2 reads SVGAGI (reference sequence). The CDR3 region is CASSPYRDMNTEAFF. The CDR3 coding sequence is TGTGCCAGCAGCCCCTATAGGGACATGAACACTGAAGCTTTCTTT.

DNA of the CDR3: TGTGCCAGCAGCGGTAGCGGGGGGCAAGAGACCCAGTACTTC. This gives the protein CASSGSGGQETQYF. This chain links TRBV9 with TRBJ2-5; 10 nucleotides match TRBD2. This CDR3 has 14 residues. J was trimmed by 2 bases and V by 3 bases; bases with no gene match: 1. Germline V lookup: CDR1 SGDLS, CDR2 YYNGEE.

The gene calls are TRBV19 and TRBJ2-2; D is uncertain. The V gene's germline CDR1 is LNHDA and CDR2 SQIVND (reference sequence). The V end lost 7 bases, the J end lost 1 base, and 13 bases lay between the germline ends. The CDR3 covers 15 residues. CDR3 in amino acids: CASNLANLNTGELFF. DNA for the CDR3: TGTGCCAGTAATTTGGCCAACCTGAACACCGGGGAGCTGTTTTTT.

This sequence joins TRBV12-5 and TRBJ2-1, with 9 bases identical to TRBD2. CDR1 is LGHNT and CDR2 is FRNRAP in the germline V gene. The CDR3 covers 17 residues. V lost 4 bases to trimming and J lost 7 bases; unmatched junction nucleotides: 14. CDR3 region: CASGSSYGSGSSNEQFF. The CDR3 nucleotides are TGTGCTAGTGGTTCCTCCTATGGTAGCGGGAGTAGTAATGAGCAGTTCTTC.

Comment on this clone: The junction shows a germline mismatch at one end, possibly a read error. This rearrangement joins TRBV7-9 to TRBJ1-6; 7 positions match TRBD1. Germline loops: CDR1 SEHNR, CDR2 FQNEAQ (reference sequence). The CDR3 runs to 15 residues. CDR3 region: CSSSSTGTANLRLHF. The DNA of the CDR3 is TGTTCCAGCAGCTCCACCGGGACAGCAAATCTGAGGCTCCACTTT.

A note on this clone: At one boundary the junction diverges from the germline segment, which might be a read error. This same CDR3 is encoded by further DNA sequences in the sample. The chain combines TRBV9 with TRBJ1-6, with 7 bases fitting TRBD1. Germline V gives CDR1 SGDLS, CDR2 YYNGEE. This CDR3 has 15 amino acids. CDR3 coding DNA: TGCGCCAGCAGCGTAGTCGGGACAGCAAATTCACCCCTCCACTTT. This codes for CASSVVGTANSPLHF.